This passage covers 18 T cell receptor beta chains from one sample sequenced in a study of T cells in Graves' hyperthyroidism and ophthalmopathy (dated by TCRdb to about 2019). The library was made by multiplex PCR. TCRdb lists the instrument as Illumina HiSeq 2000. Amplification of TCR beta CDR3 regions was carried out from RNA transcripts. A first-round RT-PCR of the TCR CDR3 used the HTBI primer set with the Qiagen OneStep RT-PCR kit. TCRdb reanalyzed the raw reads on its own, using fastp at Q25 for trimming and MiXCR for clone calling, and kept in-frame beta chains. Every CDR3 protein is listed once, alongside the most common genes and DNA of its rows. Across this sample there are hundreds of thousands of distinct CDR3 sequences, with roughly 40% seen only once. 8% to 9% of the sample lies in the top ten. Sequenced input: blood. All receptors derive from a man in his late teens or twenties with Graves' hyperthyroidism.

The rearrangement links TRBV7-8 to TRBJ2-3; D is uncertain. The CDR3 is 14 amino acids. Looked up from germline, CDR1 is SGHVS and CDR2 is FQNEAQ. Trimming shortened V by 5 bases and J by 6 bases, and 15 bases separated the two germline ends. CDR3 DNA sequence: TGTGCCAGCAGCCTTGGTCGGGCGTCGGATACGCAGTATTTT. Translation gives CASSLGRASDTQYF.

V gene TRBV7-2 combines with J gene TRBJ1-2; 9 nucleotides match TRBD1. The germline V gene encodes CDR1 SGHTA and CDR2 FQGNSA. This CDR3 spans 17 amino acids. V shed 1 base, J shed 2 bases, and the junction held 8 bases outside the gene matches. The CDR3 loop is CASSLEVPGQGNYGYTF. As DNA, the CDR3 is TGTGCCAGCAGCTTAGAAGTTCCTGGACAGGGGAACTATGGCTACACCTTC.

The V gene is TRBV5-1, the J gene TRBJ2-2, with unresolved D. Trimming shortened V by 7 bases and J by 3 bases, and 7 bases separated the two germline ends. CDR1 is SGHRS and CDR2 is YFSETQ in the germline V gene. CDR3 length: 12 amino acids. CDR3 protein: CASGWDTGELFF. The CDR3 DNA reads TGCGCCAGCGGGTGGGACACCGGGGAGCTGTTTTTT. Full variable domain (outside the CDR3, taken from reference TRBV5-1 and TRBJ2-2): KAGVTQTPRYLIKTRGQQVTLSCSPISGHRSVSWYQQTPGQGLQFLFEYFSETQRNKGNFPGRFSGRQFSNSRSEMNVSTLELGDSALYLCASGWDTGELFFGEGSRLTVL.

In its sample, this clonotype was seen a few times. CDR3 DNA sequence: TGCAGCGTTGACGGGGGGACAGGGGGCTACGAGCAGTACTTC. It is translated as CSVDGGTGGYEQYF. This chain connects TRBV29-1 to TRBJ2-7, with TRBD1 matching 11 bases. CDR3 size: 14 residues. From germline, CDR1 is SQVTM and CDR2 ANQGSEA. The V gene end was trimmed by 3 bases and the J gene end by 3 bases; junction bases not matched to a gene: 4.

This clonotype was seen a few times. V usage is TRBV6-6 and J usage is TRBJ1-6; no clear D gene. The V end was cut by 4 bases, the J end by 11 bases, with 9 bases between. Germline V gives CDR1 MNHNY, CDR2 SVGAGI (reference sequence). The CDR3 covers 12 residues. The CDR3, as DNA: TGTGCCAGCAGTTCCACTTGGGCACCCCTCCACTTT. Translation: CASSSTWAPLHF.

The CDR3 sequence: CASSITGSAETQYF. Written as DNA, the CDR3 is TGCGCCAGCAGCATAACAGGGTCGGCAGAGACCCAGTACTTC. The chain is built from TRBV5-1 and TRBJ2-5, with D maybe TRBD1 (6 bases). Deletions cut 4 bases from V and 4 bases from J, with 14 bases between. Germline-derived CDR1 and CDR2 are SGHRS and YFSETQ. The CDR3 contains 14 residues.

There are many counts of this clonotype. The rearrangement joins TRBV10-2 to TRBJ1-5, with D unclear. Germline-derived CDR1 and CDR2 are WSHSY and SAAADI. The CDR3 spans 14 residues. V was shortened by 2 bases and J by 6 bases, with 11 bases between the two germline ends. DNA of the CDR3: TGCGCCAGCAGTGAGGAGCGGTGGGGTCAGCCCCAGCATTTT. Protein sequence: CASSEERWGQPQHF.

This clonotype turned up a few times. In DNA form, the CDR3 reads TGCGCCAGCAGCTTTACCAACAGGGATCTCTACGAGCAGTACTTC. Translating it yields CASSFTNRDLYEQYF. V and J are TRBV5-1 and TRBJ2-7; the D gene is possibly TRBD1 (6 bases). This CDR3 has 15 residues. Germline CDR1 SGHRS, CDR2 YFSETQ. Trimming took 2 bases from V and 3 from J, leaving 15 bases between them.

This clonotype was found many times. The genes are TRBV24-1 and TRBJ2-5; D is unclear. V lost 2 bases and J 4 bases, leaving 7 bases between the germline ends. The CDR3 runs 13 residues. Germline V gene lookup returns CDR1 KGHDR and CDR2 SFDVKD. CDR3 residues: CATSDSPGETQYF. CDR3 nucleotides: TGTGCCACCAGTGATTCCCCCGGAGAGACCCAGTACTTC.

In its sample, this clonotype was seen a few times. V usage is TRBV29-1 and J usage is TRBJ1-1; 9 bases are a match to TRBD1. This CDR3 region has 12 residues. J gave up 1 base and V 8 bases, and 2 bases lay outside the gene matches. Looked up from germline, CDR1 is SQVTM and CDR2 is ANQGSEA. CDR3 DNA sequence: TGCAGCTTGGGACAGGGGAACACTGAAGCTTTCTTT. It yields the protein CSLGQGNTEAFF.

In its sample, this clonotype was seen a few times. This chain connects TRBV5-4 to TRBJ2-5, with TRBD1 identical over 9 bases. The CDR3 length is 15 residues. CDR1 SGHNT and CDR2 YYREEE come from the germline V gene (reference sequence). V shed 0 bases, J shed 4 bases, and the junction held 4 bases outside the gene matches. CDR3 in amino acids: CASSLDGQGRETQYF. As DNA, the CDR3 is TGTGCCAGCAGCTTGGACGGACAGGGGAGAGAGACCCAGTACTTC.

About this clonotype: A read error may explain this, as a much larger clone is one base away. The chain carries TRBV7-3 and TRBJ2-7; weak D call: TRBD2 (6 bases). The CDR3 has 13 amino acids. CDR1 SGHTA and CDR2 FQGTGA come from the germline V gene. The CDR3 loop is CVSSLAVASEQYF. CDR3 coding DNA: TGTGTCAGCAGCTTAGCGGTAGCTTCGGAGCAGTACTTC.

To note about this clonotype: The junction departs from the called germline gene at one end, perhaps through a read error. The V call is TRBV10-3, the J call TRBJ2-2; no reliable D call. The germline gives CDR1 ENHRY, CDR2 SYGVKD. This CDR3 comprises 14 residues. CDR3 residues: CATSIGLGTGELFF. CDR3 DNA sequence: TGTGCCACCAGTATCGGGTTGGGCACCGGGGAGCTGTTTTTT.

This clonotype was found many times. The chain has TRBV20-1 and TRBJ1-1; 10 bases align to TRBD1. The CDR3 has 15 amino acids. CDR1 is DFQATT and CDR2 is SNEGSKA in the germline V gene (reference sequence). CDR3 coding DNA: TGCACCGCGAGGGGGACAGGGGCCTTGAACACTGAAGCTTTCTTT. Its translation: CTARGTGALNTEAFF.

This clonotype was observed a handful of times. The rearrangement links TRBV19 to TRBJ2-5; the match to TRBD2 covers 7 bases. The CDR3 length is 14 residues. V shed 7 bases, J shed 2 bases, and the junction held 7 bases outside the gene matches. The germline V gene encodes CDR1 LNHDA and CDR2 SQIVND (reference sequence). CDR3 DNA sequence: TGTGCCAGTACCGCCCCGGGACTACAAGAGACCCAGTACTTC. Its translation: CASTAPGLQETQYF. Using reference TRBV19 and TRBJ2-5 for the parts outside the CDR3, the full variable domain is DGGITQSPKYLFRKEGQNVTLSCEQNLNHDAMYWYRQDPGQGLRLIYYSQIVNDFQKGDIAEGYSVSREKKESFPLTVTSAQKNPTAFYLCASTAPGLQETQYFGPGTRLLVL.

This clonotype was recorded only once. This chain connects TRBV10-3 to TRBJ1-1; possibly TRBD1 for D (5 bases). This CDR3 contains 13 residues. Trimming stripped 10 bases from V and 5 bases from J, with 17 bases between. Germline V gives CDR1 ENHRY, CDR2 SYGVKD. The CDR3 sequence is CATLRDLRTEAFF. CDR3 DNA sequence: TGTGCCACCCTTAGGGACCTAAGGACTGAAGCTTTCTTT.

The CDR3 DNA reads TGCGCCAGCAGCCACAGGGCAACCTACGAGCAGTACTTC. Its protein product is CASSHRATYEQYF. The chain recombines TRBV4-1 with TRBJ2-7; D might be TRBD1 (5 bases). This CDR3 region has 13 residues. The germline CDR1 and CDR2 sequences are MGHRA and YSYEKL. The V and J ends lost 3 bases and 2 bases respectively, with 8 bases between them.

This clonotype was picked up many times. CDR3 in DNA: TGTGCCAGTAGTAGCGACAGGGGCATCTCTGGAAACACCATATATTTT. Residues: CASSSDRGISGNTIYF. The gene calls are TRBV19 and TRBJ1-3; 8 bases are a match to TRBD1. In germline, CDR1 is LNHDA, CDR2 SQIVND (reference sequence). This CDR3 is 16 amino acids long. V trimming: 4 bases; J trimming: 0 bases; junction bases outside the gene matches: 5.